Listed here is a single T cell receptor beta chain. Its antigen is undetermined. Produced via immunoSEQ multiplex PCR; TCRdb's table is partial and in-frame only. The sample lists approximately 150,000 clones, 93% occurring once. The record originates from a study of T cell responses to AZD1222 COVID-19 vaccine. Whole-study findings and limits: Spike was spanned by vaccine-associated CD4 TCRs, which were dominant at 160-218 and 743-854. A mostly white British donor set with more females was recruited, and clonal diversity was possibly underestimated.

Looked up from germline, CDR1 is SGHNT and CDR2 is YYREEE (reference sequence). The CDR3 covers 17 residues. The V and J ends lost 0 bases and 7 bases, in that order; junction bases with no gene match: 11. The specimen comprised peripheral blood, sampled on day 0 of AZD1222 vaccination. This chain uses TRBV5-4 with TRBJ2-7; 12 nucleotides align to TRBD2. The TCR comes from an adult in good health. The CDR3 region is CASSLDPGLAGGREQYF. The CDR3 DNA is TGTGCCAGCAGCTTGGATCCCGGGCTAGCGGGGGGGCGTGAGCAGTACTTC.